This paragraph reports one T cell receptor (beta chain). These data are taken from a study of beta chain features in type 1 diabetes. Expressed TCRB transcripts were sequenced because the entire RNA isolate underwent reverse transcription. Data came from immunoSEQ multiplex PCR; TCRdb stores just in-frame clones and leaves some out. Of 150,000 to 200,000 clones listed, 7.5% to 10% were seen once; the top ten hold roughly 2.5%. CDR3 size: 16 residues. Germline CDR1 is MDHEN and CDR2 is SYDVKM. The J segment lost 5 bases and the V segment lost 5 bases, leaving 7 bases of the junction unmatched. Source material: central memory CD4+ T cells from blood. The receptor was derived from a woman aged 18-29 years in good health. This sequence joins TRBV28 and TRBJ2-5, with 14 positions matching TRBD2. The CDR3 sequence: CASSVGTSGRRETQYF. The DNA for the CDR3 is TGTGCCAGCAGTGTTGGGACTAGCGGGAGACGCGAGACCCAGTACTTC.